The entry below gives a single T cell receptor (beta chain) sequence along with its context. The record originates from a study of T cell changes during pregnancy in multiple sclerosis. Clones were sequenced by immunoSEQ multiplex PCR, and TCRdb holds only the in-frame ones, with some missing. This sample yields about 32,000 clones, of which roughly nine tenths are seen a single time; about 4.9% belongs to the top ten. The specimen was CD8+ T cells from peripheral blood mononuclear cells, collected in the first trimester of pregnancy. This receptor was obtained from a female donor with multiple sclerosis, enrolled in a pregnancy study.

The CDR3 nucleotides are TGCGCCAGCAGCCTGACAGGGGGCGTGAACGAGCAGTACTTC. Translating it yields CASSLTGGVNEQYF. The chain employs TRBV5-1 and TRBJ2-7; 10 bases are shared with TRBD1. Trimming cost V 4 bases and J 5 bases; bases outside gene matches: 6. Germline values: CDR1 SGHRS, CDR2 YFSETQ. The length of the CDR3 is 14 residues.